This TCR beta chain was sequenced for a study of cytomegalovirus exposure and HLA in healthy donors. Trimming took 4 bases from V and 0 from J, leaving 8 bases between them. The germline gives CDR1 SQVTM, CDR2 ANQGSEA. CDR3 length: 13 amino acids. Use of 60 Vbeta and 13 Jbeta primers characterized the PCR. Assay used: immunoSEQ multiplex PCR; TCRdb lists only in-frame clones, some missing. The sample shows 150,000 to 160,000 clones, 82% of them seen only once. The origin of this receptor is a woman between 50 and 59 years old in good health and CMV-seropositive. Sequencing was done on a sample of PBMCs. This chain uses TRBV29-1 with TRBJ2-3; maybe TRBD2 (5 bases). CDR3 sequence reads: CSVALASTDTQYF. The CDR3 DNA reads TGCAGCGTTGCCTTAGCGAGCACAGATACGCAGTATTTT.